The 16 T cell receptor beta chains in this list originate from one sample, sequenced in a study of control samples from healthy donors and cancer patients. The repertoire was sequenced with immunoSEQ multiplex PCR; TCRdb's copy has only in-frame clones and lacks some. Among some 130,000 clones listed, over 75% were seen once. The specimen sequenced was blood. Receptor source: a man aged 40-49 years in good health.

The chain uses TRBV30 and TRBJ2-7; TRBD2 matches at 7 bases. CDR3 length: 14 amino acids. The V and J ends lost 5 bases and 9 bases, in that order; junction bases with no gene match: 16. Germline V gene lookup returns CDR1 GTSNPN and CDR2 SVGIG (reference sequence). The CDR3 loop reads CAWGRVQGTTGQYF. CDR3 nucleotides: TGTGCCTGGGGGAGGGTTCAGGGAACAACCGGGCAGTACTTC.

CDR3 loop: CASSRDGPAYNEQFF. In DNA form, the CDR3 reads TGCGCCAGCAGCCGAGACGGACCTGCCTACAATGAGCAGTTCTTC. The chain recombines TRBV5-1 with TRBJ2-1; the D is unclear. Germline loops: CDR1 SGHRS, CDR2 YFSETQ. This CDR3 comprises 15 residues. Trimming cost V 4 bases and J 2 bases, with 13 bases left between them. Variable domain in full (rest from reference TRBV5-1 and TRBJ2-1): KAGVTQTPRYLIKTRGQQVTLSCSPISGHRSVSWYQQTPGQGLQFLFEYFSETQRNKGNFPGRFSGRQFSNSRSEMNVSTLELGDSALYLCASSRDGPAYNEQFFGPGTRLTVL.

The chain uses TRBV6-2 or TRBV6-3 and TRBJ2-2; D remains ambiguous. The V end lost 6 bases, the J end lost 1 base, and 12 bases lay between the germline ends. CDR1 MNHEY and CDR2 SVGEGT come from the germline V gene. The CDR3 is 15 residues long. The CDR3 loop reads CASSEHTENTGELFF. The CDR3 nucleotides read TGTGCCAGCAGCGAACACACGGAGAACACCGGGGAGCTGTTTTTT.

This chain uses TRBV19 with TRBJ1-4; D not certain. CDR1 is LNHDA and CDR2 is SQIVND in the germline V gene (reference sequence). Trimming shortened V by 3 bases and J by 2 bases, and 7 bases separated the two germline ends. This CDR3 comprises 14 residues. The CDR3 bases are TGTGCCAGTAGTATCCCGGACACTAATGAAAAACTGTTTTTT. As protein: CASSIPDTNEKLFF.

CDR3: CASTSVEGTIYF. CDR3 bases: TGTGCCAGCACCAGTGTTGAGGGCACCATATATTTT. The chain couples TRBV9 to TRBJ1-3; D ambiguous. V was pared by 6 bases and J by 9 bases, with 13 bases between. The CDR3 is made up of 12 amino acids. CDR1 SGDLS and CDR2 YYNGEE come from the germline V gene.

The genes are TRBV19 and TRBJ2-5; D is perhaps TRBD2 (5 bases). V was trimmed by 5 bases and J by 2 bases, leaving 9 bases between them. The CDR3 runs to 13 residues. The germline V gene has CDR1 LNHDA and CDR2 SQIVND (reference sequence). The CDR3 loop reads CASSVRGQETQYF. CDR3 coding DNA: TGTGCCAGTAGTGTACGGGGTCAAGAGACCCAGTACTTC.

This clone was seen a single time. The chain combines TRBV27 with TRBJ2-3; possible D gene TRBD1, 6 bases. The CDR3 runs 16 residues. CDR1 is MNHEY, CDR2 SMNVEV, per germline (reference sequence). Trimming left V 7 bases short and J 0 bases short, with 17 bases between. CDR3 in amino acids: CASTSEKGQSTDTQYF. CDR3 nucleotides: TGTGCCAGCACCTCCGAGAAAGGACAGAGCACAGATACGCAGTATTTT.

Comment on this clone: Within the sample, other DNA sequences also encode this same CDR3. The rearrangement uses TRBV11-2 and TRBJ1-1; D possibly corresponds to TRBD1 (5 bases). Trimming stripped 5 bases from V and 1 base from J, with 8 bases between. Germline V gene data show CDR1 as SGHAT and CDR2 as FQNNGV. The CDR3 spans 13 residues. The CDR3 is CASSRDRNTEAFF. CDR3 DNA sequence: TGTGCCAGCAGCAGAGACAGGAACACTGAAGCTTTCTTT.

The chain is built from TRBV11-2 and TRBJ1-1; D possibly corresponds to TRBD1 (5 bases). The length of the CDR3 is 17 residues. Germline-derived CDR1 and CDR2 are SGHAT and FQNNGV. Trimming removed 5 bases from V and 8 bases from J, with 27 bases in between. The chain's CDR3 is CASSRTEIPLGAGEAFF. The CDR3, as DNA: TGTGCCAGCAGCCGGACCGAGATACCGTTAGGGGCGGGAGAAGCTTTCTTT.

The genes are TRBV2 and TRBJ1-5, with 7 bases that match TRBD1. The CDR3 runs 15 residues. Germline CDR1 reads SNHLY; CDR2 reads FYNNEI. V lost 2 bases to trimming and J lost 2 bases; unmatched junction nucleotides: 3. CDR3 amino acids: CASSELGTGNQPQHF. In DNA, the CDR3 is TGTGCCAGCAGTGAATTGGGGACAGGCAATCAGCCCCAGCATTTT.

The chain employs TRBV30 and TRBJ1-3; D gene unclear. CDR1 GTSNPN and CDR2 SVGIG come from the germline V gene (reference sequence). This CDR3 region has 12 residues. Trimming took off 0 bases at V and 4 bases at J, with 4 bases between the two ends. Written as DNA, the CDR3 is TGTGCCTGGAGTGTAAAGGGAAACACCATATATTTT. Translated, it gives CAWSVKGNTIYF.

The rearrangement uses TRBV7-9 and TRBJ2-3; possible D gene TRBD1, 6 bases. Germline V gene data show CDR1 as SEHNR and CDR2 as FQNEAQ (reference sequence). The CDR3 covers 14 residues. V lost 5 bases and J 5 bases, leaving 14 bases between the germline ends. The CDR3 loop is CASSERQAGDTQYF. DNA of the CDR3: TGTGCCAGCAGCGAGCGACAGGCCGGAGATACGCAGTATTTT.

The V call is TRBV6-5, the J call TRBJ2-7, with 9 positions matching TRBD1. V shed 5 bases and J 3 bases; nucleotides not matched to a gene: 5. There are 14 residues in the CDR3. Germline CDR1 MNHEY, CDR2 SVGAGI. CDR3 in amino acids: CASSPQTGGYEQYF. The CDR3 region has the DNA TGTGCCAGCAGTCCCCAGACAGGGGGCTACGAGCAGTACTTC.

The chain is built from TRBV20-1 and TRBJ2-6; D call uncertain. The CDR3 contains 16 residues. The V and J ends lost 3 bases and 0 bases respectively, with 12 bases between them. Germline loops: CDR1 DFQATT, CDR2 SNEGSKA (reference sequence). The CDR3 is CSASSHSISGANVLTF. CDR3 bases: TGCAGTGCTAGTAGTCATAGTATCTCTGGGGCCAACGTCCTGACTTTC.

This chain joins TRBV3-1 (or the pseudogene TRBV3-2) and TRBJ1-1, with D unclear. CDR1 is LGHDT and CDR2 is YNNKEL in the germline V gene (reference sequence). The CDR3 has 14 amino acids. Trimming took off 0 bases at V and 0 bases at J, with 5 bases between the two ends. The CDR3 region is CASSQDGVNTEAFF. In nucleotides, the CDR3 is TGTGCCAGCAGCCAAGATGGGGTGAACACTGAAGCTTTCTTT.

The V call is TRBV27, the J call TRBJ2-7, with D possibly TRBD1 on 6 matching bases. This CDR3 has 16 residues. The germline V gene encodes CDR1 MNHEY and CDR2 SMNVEV (reference sequence). The V end was cut by 5 bases, the J end by 0 bases, with 17 bases between. CDR3 sequence reads: CASSRRWQGFSYEQYF. The CDR3 DNA is TGTGCCAGCAGTCGCCGGTGGCAGGGGTTCTCCTACGAGCAGTACTTC.